This T cell receptor beta chain was sequenced during a study of a mutant IDH1 vaccine in newly diagnosed glioma. Overall study: Averaging around 40 years of age, treated patients were about 62% male and approximately 38% female. Patients previously underwent radiotherapy, temozolomide, or both, and most underwent both. Study findings and constraints: The vaccine induced immune responses, and these occurred in around 94% of patients.

Stated time point: baseline, week 1 (first vaccination visit). Treatment of the sample: pre-vaccination baseline after standard-of-care therapy. New WHO grade 3 or 4 astrocytomas that were IDH1-mutant and ATRX-lost had been found in donors. Germline lookup yields CDR1 MDHEN and CDR2 SYDVKM. The CDR3 is made up of 15 amino acids. V lost 3 bases and J lost 4, with 15 bases in between. Assay: immunoSEQ multiplex PCR; the TCRdb copy retains only in-frame clones and omits some. Among under 75,000 clones listed, 91% were seen once. Regarding this clone: What it recognizes is unknown.

This clonotype originated in a man in his forties or fifties with glioma. The material sequenced was PBMCs, taken from a glioma patient treated with radiotherapy, temozolomide or both. The V call is TRBV28, the J call TRBJ1-2, with D unresolved. In DNA form, the CDR3 reads TGTGCCAGCAGTTTTCCCCGGTCGGTGACCTATGGCTACACCTTC. Encoded protein: CASSFPRSVTYGYTF.